This T cell receptor beta chain emerged from a study of shared clonotypes between healthy human individuals. Study-level information: A donor's plate count was three for CD4 naive and three for CD4 memory; CD8 naive had two and CD8 memory one.

The data were produced by immunoSEQ multiplex PCR, yet TCRdb's version contains in-frame clones alone and is incomplete. The sample lists roughly 2.4 million clones, approximately 94% occurring once. With respect to this clone: The identical CDR3 is also encoded by other nucleotide sequences in the sample.

Germline assignment: CDR1 MGHRA and CDR2 YSYEKL. The CDR3 has 15 residues. Trimming cost V 0 bases and J 0 bases, with 7 bases left between them. Sequences were obtained from naive CD4+ T cells sorted from blood. Subset noted: CD45RA+ positively selected. This receptor was identified in a young man in good health. V usage is TRBV4-1 and J usage is TRBJ2-3; D is unclear. CDR3 coding DNA: TGCGCCAGCAGCCAAGATCACGGCAGCACAGATACGCAGTATTTT. It is translated as CASSQDHGSTDTQYF.